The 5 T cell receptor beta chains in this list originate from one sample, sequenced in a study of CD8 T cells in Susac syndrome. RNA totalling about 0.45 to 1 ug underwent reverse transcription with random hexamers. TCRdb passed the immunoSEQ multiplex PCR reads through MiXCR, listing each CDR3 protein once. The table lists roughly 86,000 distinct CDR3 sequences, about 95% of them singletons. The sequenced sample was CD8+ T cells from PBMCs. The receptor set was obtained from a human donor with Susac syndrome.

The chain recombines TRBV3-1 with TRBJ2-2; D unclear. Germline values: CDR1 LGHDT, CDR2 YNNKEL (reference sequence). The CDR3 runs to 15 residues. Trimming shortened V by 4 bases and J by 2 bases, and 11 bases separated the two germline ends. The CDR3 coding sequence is TGTGCCAGCAGCCTTGGATCCAGCAACACCGGGGAGCTGTTTTTT. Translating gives CASSLGSSNTGELFF.

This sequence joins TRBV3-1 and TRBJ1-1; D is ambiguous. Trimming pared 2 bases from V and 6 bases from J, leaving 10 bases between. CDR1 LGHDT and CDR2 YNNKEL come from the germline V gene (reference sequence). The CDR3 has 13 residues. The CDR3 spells CASSQTLPPEAFF. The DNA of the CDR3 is TGTGCCAGCAGCCAAACGCTACCCCCTGAAGCTTTCTTT.

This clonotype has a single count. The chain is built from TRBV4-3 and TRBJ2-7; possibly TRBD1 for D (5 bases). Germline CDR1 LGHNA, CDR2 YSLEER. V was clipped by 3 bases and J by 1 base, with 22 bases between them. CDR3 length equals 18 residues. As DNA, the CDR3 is TGCGCCAGCAGCCATTATCTCCCAGGGCCAACCGATTCCTACGAGCAGTACTTC. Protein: CASSHYLPGPTDSYEQYF.

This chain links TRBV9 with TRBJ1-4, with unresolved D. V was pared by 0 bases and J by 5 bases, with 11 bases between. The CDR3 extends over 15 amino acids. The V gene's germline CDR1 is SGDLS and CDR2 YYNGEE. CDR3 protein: CASSVVPDANEKLFF. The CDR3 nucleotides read TGTGCCAGCAGCGTAGTACCGGACGCAAATGAAAAACTGTTTTTT.

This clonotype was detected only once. The CDR3: CASSMVQALMEPQHF. In DNA, the CDR3 is TGTGCCAGTAGTATGGTACAGGCGTTAATGGAACCCCAGCATTTT. This chain connects TRBV19 to TRBJ1-5; possibly TRBD1 for D (5 bases). The CDR3 has 15 amino acids. Looked up from germline, CDR1 is LNHDA and CDR2 is SQIVND (reference sequence). Deletions cut 3 bases from V and 10 bases from J, with 19 bases between.